These 14 T cell receptor beta chains were all obtained from the same sample, sequenced in a study of T cell repertoires in aging, cancer and after chemotherapy. Multiplex touch-down PCR with TRB-A/B primers amplified rearranged V-D-J TRB sequences. TCRdb redid the calling of the multiplex PCR reads with MiXCR, one entry per CDR3 protein. The sample has around 1,600 distinct CDR3 sequences, 31% seen once. The template was genomic DNA from peripheral blood, not RNA. The specimen sequenced was blood. The receptors derive from a human donor with a solid tumor.

CDR3 residues: CASTPPGRGGYNEQFF. The DNA for the CDR3 is TGTGCCAGTACCCCCCCCGGCCGTGGCGGGTACAATGAGCAGTTCTTC. The chain employs TRBV19 and TRBJ2-1, with D perhaps TRBD2 (5 bases). The CDR3 runs to 16 residues. V was shortened by 7 bases and J by 4 bases, with 20 bases between the two germline ends. The germline gives CDR1 LNHDA, CDR2 SQIVND (reference sequence).

This clonotype has a handful of counts. The V and J genes are TRBV28 and TRBJ1-2, with D perhaps matching TRBD1 (5 bases). V lost 6 bases to trimming and J lost 4 bases, with 12 bases between them. This CDR3 contains 13 residues. Germline V lookup: CDR1 MDHEN, CDR2 SYDVKM. In DNA form, the CDR3 reads TGTGCCAGCAGCCCGGACATGGTCTATGGCTACACCTTC. Its translation: CASSPDMVYGYTF.

Turning to this clonotype: A single base separates this from a much larger clone, so it may be a read error. The rearrangement uses TRBV29-1 and TRBJ2-3; TRBD1 or TRBD2 may be the D gene (5 bases each). V lost 8 bases to trimming and J lost 3 bases, with 15 bases between them. The CDR3 covers 13 residues. Germline V gene data show CDR1 as SQVTM and CDR2 as ANQGSEA. CDR3 protein: CSKWDLLTDTQYF. DNA of the CDR3: TGCAGCAAGTGGGACCTATTAACAGATACGCAGTATTTT.

This clonotype came up a few times. This rearrangement joins TRBV12-3 or TRBV12-4 to TRBJ2-7; TRBD2 agrees at 13 bases. V trimming: 3 bases; J trimming: 7 bases; junction bases outside the gene matches: 9. The CDR3 covers 16 residues. CDR3 region: CASSLERTSGRGEQYF. CDR3 nucleotide sequence: TGTGCCAGCAGTTTGGAGAGGACTAGCGGGAGAGGAGAGCAGTACTTC.

Relative to its sample, this clonotype is large. The chain is built from TRBV6-1 and TRBJ2-3; D unresolved. The V gene lost 0 bases and the J gene lost 7 bases, with 5 bases spanning the gap. Germline V CDR1 and CDR2: MNHNS, SASEGT. This CDR3 comprises 12 residues. CDR3 DNA sequence: TGTGCCAGCAGTGAAGCGACGCATACGCAGTATTTT. This encodes CASSEATHTQYF.

The rearrangement uses TRBV5-1 and TRBJ2-3, with unresolved D. Germline CDR1 and CDR2: SGHRS and YFSETQ. This CDR3 region has 15 residues. V was trimmed by 0 bases and J by 2 bases, leaving 10 bases between them. The CDR3 DNA is TGCGCCAGCAGCTTGGGCGGACGCCCCACAGATACGCAGTATTTT. Protein sequence: CASSLGGRPTDTQYF. Combining the CDR3 with reference TRBV5-1 and TRBJ2-3 gives the whole variable domain KAGVTQTPRYLIKTRGQQVTLSCSPISGHRSVSWYQQTPGQGLQFLFEYFSETQRNKGNFPGRFSGRQFSNSRSEMNVSTLELGDSALYLCASSLGGRPTDTQYFGPGTRLTVL.

J is TRBJ2-1 and V is TRBV12-3 or TRBV12-4; D is undetermined. CDR3 length equals 14 residues. Trimming removed 6 bases at V and 0 bases at J, with 9 bases between. The CDR3 bases are TGTGCCAGCAGATCTACTCCCTCCTACAATGAGCAGTTCTTC. Translating it yields CASRSTPSYNEQFF.

A few counts support this clonotype. The gene calls are TRBV11-2 and TRBJ2-2, with 7 bases fitting TRBD2. This CDR3 has 12 amino acids. Germline CDR1 is SGHAT and CDR2 is FQNNGV. The trim removed 5 bases at V and 10 bases at J, leaving 4 bases unmatched. The CDR3 spells CASSVTSEELFF. The CDR3 region has the DNA TGTGCCAGCAGCGTTACTAGCGAGGAGCTGTTTTTT.

The genes are TRBV20-1 and TRBJ2-7; D unclear. This CDR3 region has 12 residues. Per the germline V gene, CDR1 is DFQATT and CDR2 is SNEGSKA (reference sequence). V lost 3 bases to trimming and J lost 4 bases, with 10 bases between them. This CDR3 reads CSASGGRYEQYF. DNA of the CDR3: TGCAGTGCTAGCGGTGGAAGATACGAGCAGTACTTC.

Remarks on this clonotype: Mismatch with germline at one junction end may stem from a read error. This chain links TRBV7-9 with TRBJ2-3; possibly TRBD1 or TRBD2 for D (5 bases each). The V gene's germline CDR1 is SEHNR and CDR2 FQNEAQ (reference sequence). The CDR3 is 16 residues long. The chain's CDR3 is CASSPAEGISTDTKYF. CDR3 coding DNA: TGTGCCAGCAGCCCCGCAGAGGGGATTAGCACAGATACGAAGTATTTT. Drawing the rest from reference TRBV7-9 and TRBJ2-3, the complete variable domain is DTGVSQNPRHKITKRGQNVTFRCDPISEHNRLYWYRQTLGQGPEFLTYFQNEAQLEKSRLLSDRFSAERPKGSFSTLEIQRTEQGDSAMYLCASSPAEGISTDTKYFGPGTRLTVL.

This chain joins TRBV11-1 and TRBJ2-1; possibly TRBD2 for D (5 bases). The CDR3 is 15 residues long. The ends were cut back, 5 bases at V and 6 bases at J, with 17 bases in the middle. Looked up from germline, CDR1 is SGHAT and CDR2 is FQDESV (reference sequence). CDR3 nucleotide sequence: TGTGCCAGCAGCCCCGGGGTGGGCATCCGCAATGAGCAGTTCTTC. It specifies CASSPGVGIRNEQFF. Supplemented by reference TRBV11-1 and TRBJ2-1, the full variable domain reads EAEVAQSPRYKITEKSQAVAFWCDPISGHATLYWYRQILGQGPELLVQFQDESVVDDSQLPKDRFSAERLKGVDSTLKIQPAELGDSAMYLCASSPGVGIRNEQFFGPGTRLTVL.

The rearrangement links TRBV12-3 or TRBV12-4 to TRBJ1-6; D unresolved. The CDR3 is made up of 13 amino acids. Trimming stripped 6 bases from V and 7 bases from J, with 10 bases between. CDR3 sequence: CASRLSGNSPLHF. CDR3 bases: TGTGCCAGCAGACTTTCGGGGAATTCACCCCTCCACTTT.

The V call is TRBV27, the J call TRBJ1-1; D ambiguous. This CDR3 is built from 13 residues. CDR1 and CDR2 from the germline V gene are MNHEY and SMNVEV (reference sequence). Deletions cut 3 bases from V and 1 base from J, with 6 bases between. The CDR3 DNA follows: TGTGCCAGCAGTTTGTACGGGAACACTGAAGCTTTCTTT. The encoded protein is CASSLYGNTEAFF.

This clonotype was observed a handful of times. The chain recombines TRBV20-1 with TRBJ1-2, with 8 bases lining up with TRBD1. The CDR3 spans 15 residues. In germline, CDR1 is DFQATT, CDR2 SNEGSKA (reference sequence). J lost 6 bases, V lost 4 bases, and 13 bases had no gene match. CDR3 in amino acids: CSANSPGGARDGYTF. CDR3 coding DNA: TGCAGTGCTAATTCCCCAGGGGGCGCAAGGGATGGCTACACCTTC.